This T cell receptor (beta chain) was identified during a study of cytomegalovirus exposure and HLA in healthy donors. General study results and limits: For TCR beta chains, V- and J-gene trimming was later linked to a missense DCLRE1C variant. TCR beta chains numbering 150 to 200 were designated cytomegalovirus-associated. A prior analysis recorded that most TCR beta V segments were productive about 90% or about 30% of the time. HLA-A and HLA-B allele assignments for most subjects were reportedly predicted accurately using TCR beta sequences.

Germline trimming cut 2 bases from V and 1 base from J; bases unmatched to any gene: 8. The germline CDR1 and CDR2 sequences are SGHRS and YFSETQ. The CDR3 has 16 amino acids. The PCR ran on 60 Vbeta and 13 Jbeta primers. Libraries were prepared by immunoSEQ multiplex PCR; TCRdb keeps only in-frame clonotypes and omits some of them. The table has about 100,000 clones, 55% to 85% seen once. About this clone itself: Its matching antigen is unknown.

The sample taken for sequencing was PBMCs. V gene TRBV5-1 combines with J gene TRBJ2-5, with 7 bases identical to TRBD1. The TCR sequence derives from a young man in good health and CMV-seronegative. The CDR3 region is CASSLTGAMTQETQYF. The CDR3, as DNA: TGCGCCAGCAGCTTAACAGGGGCGATGACCCAAGAGACCCAGTACTTC.